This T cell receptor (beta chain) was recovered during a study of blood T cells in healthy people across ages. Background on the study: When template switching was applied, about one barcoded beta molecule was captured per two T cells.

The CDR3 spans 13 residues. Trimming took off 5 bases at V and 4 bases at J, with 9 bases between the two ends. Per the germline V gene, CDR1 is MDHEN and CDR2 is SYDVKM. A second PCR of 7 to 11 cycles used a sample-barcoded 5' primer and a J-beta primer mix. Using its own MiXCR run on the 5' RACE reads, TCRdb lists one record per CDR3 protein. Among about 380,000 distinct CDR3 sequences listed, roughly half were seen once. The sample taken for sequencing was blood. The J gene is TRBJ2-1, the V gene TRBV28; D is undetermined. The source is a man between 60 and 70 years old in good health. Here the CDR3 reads CASSRLAYNEQFF. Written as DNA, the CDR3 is TGTGCCAGCAGTCGCCTCGCTTACAATGAGCAGTTCTTC.